This T cell receptor beta chain was profiled in a study of cytomegalovirus exposure and HLA in healthy donors. Germline loops: CDR1 SGHTA, CDR2 FQGTGA. This CDR3 is built from 13 residues. The trim removed 6 bases at V and 6 bases at J, leaving 5 bases unmatched. The PCR contained 60 Vbeta and 13 Jbeta primers. Generated by immunoSEQ multiplex PCR, the TCRdb table keeps only in-frame clones and is missing some. The table lists approximately 160,000 clones, 78% of them singletons. This clonotype was sampled from a woman in her thirties or forties in good health and CMV-seropositive. This rearrangement joins TRBV7-3 to TRBJ2-3; TRBD1 agrees at 8 bases. The sequenced sample consisted of PBMCs. The CDR3 protein is CASRPTGGDTQYF. Here the CDR3 DNA reads TGTGCCAGCAGGCCTACAGGGGGTGATACGCAGTATTTT. The whole variable domain, filled in from reference TRBV7-3 and TRBJ2-3, reads GAGVSQTPSNKVTEKGKYVELRCDPISGHTALYWYRQSLGQGPEFLIYFQGTGAADDSGLPNDRFFAVRPEGSVSTLKIQRTERGDSAVYLCASRPTGGDTQYFGPGTRLTVL.